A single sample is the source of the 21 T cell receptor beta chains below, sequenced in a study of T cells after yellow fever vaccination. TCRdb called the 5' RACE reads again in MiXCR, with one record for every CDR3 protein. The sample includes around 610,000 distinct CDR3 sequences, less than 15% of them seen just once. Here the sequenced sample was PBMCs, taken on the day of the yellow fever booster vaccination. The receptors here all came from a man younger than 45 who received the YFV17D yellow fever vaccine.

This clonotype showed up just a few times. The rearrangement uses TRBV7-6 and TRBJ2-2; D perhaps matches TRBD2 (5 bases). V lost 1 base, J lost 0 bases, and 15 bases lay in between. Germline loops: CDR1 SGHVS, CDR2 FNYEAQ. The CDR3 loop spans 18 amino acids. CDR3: CASSLVYGETSNTGELFF. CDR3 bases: TGTGCCAGCAGCTTAGTCTACGGGGAAACCTCGAACACCGGGGAGCTGTTTTTT. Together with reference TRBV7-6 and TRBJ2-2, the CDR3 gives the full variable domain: GAGVSQSPRYKVTKRGQDVALRCDPISGHVSLYWYRQALGQGPEFLTYFNYEAQQDKSGLPNDRFSAERPEGSISTLTIQRTEQRDSAMYRCASSLVYGETSNTGELFFGEGSRLTVL.

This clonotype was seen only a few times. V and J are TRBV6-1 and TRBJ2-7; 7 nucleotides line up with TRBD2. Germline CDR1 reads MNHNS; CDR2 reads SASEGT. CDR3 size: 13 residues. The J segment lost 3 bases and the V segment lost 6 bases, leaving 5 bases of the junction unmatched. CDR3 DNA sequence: TGTGCCAGCAGCCACGGGACTAACTACGAGCAGTACTTC. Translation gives CASSHGTNYEQYF.

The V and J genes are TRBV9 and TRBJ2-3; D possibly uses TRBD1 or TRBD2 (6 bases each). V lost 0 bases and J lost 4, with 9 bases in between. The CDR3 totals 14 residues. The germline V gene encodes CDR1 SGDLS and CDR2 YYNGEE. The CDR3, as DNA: TGTGCCAGCAGCGTAGCGGGGGCTGCAGATACGCAGTATTTT. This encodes CASSVAGAADTQYF.

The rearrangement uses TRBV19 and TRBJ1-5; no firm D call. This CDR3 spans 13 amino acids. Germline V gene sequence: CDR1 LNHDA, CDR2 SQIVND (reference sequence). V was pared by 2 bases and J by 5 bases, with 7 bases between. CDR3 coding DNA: TGTGCCAGTAGTATAACAGCTTATCAGCCCCAGCATTTT. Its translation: CASSITAYQPQHF.

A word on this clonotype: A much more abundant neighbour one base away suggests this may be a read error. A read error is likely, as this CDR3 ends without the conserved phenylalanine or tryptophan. The CDR3 DNA follows: TGTGCCAGCACCCCGCCGGGACAGAGCACAGATACGCAGTATATT. Its protein is CASTPPGQSTDTQYI. This sequence joins TRBV12-3 or TRBV12-4 and TRBJ2-3, with TRBD1 matching 7 bases. This CDR3 has 15 residues. Unmatched junction bases numbered 7, after V lost 7 bases and J lost 0 bases.

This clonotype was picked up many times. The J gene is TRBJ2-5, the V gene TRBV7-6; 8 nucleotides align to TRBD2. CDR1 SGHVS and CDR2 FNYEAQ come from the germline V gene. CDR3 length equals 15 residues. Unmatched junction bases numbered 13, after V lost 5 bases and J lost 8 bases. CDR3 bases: TGTGCCAGCAGCACCTCAACCGGGACTAGAAACACCCAGTACTTC. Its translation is CASSTSTGTRNTQYF.

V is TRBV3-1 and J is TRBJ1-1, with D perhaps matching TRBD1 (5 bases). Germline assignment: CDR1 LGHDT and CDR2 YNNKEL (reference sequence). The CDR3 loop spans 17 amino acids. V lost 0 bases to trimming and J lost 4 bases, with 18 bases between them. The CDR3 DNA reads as TGTGCCAGCAGCCAAGATCCCGCGGGACTGCACTCCACTGAAGCTTTCTTT. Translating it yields CASSQDPAGLHSTEAFF.

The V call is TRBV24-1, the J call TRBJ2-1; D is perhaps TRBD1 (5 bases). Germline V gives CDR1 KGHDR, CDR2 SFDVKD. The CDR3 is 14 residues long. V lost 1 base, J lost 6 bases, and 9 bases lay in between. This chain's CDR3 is CATSDFPRANEQFF. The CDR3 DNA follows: TGTGCCACCAGTGATTTCCCCAGGGCCAATGAGCAGTTCTTC.

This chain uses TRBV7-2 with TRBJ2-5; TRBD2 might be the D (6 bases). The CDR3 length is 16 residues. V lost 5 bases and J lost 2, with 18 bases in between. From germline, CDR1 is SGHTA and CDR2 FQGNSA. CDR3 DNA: TGTGCCAGCAGCCCGCGCGGGCCACTAGCTCAAGAGACCCAGTACTTC. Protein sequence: CASSPRGPLAQETQYF.

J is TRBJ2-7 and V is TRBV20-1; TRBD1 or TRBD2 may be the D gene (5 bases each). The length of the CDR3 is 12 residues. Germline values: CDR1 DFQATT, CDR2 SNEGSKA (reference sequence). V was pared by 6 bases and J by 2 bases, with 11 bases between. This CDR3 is CSAIGGAYEQYF. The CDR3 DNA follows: TGCAGTGCAATTGGGGGAGCCTACGAGCAGTACTTC.

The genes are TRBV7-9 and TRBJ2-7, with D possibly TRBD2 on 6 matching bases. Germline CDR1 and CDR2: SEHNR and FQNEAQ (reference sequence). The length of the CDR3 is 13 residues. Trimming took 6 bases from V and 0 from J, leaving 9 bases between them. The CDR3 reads CASSRTISYEQYF. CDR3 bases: TGTGCCAGCAGTCGGACTATCTCCTACGAGCAGTACTTC.

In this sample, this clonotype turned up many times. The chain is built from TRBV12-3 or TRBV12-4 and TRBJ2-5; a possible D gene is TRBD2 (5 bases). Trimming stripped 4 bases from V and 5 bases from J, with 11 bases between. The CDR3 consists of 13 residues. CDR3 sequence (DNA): TGTGCCAGCAGTTATCTGGGAGAGGAGACCCAGTACTTC. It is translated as CASSYLGEETQYF.

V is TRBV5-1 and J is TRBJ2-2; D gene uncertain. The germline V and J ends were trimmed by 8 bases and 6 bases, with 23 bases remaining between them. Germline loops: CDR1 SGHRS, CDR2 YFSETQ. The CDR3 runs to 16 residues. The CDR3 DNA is TGCGCCAGACTATCTGGGAAGGATGGCCAGGCCGGGGAGCTGTTTTTT. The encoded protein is CARLSGKDGQAGELFF.

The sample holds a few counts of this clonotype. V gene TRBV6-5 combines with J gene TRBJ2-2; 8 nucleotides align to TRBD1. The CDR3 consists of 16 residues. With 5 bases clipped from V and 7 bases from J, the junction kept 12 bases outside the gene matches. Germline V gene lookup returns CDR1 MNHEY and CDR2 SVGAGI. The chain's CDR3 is CASSTSDRARGGELFF. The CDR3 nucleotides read TGTGCCAGCAGTACCTCGGACAGGGCGAGGGGCGGGGAGCTGTTTTTT.

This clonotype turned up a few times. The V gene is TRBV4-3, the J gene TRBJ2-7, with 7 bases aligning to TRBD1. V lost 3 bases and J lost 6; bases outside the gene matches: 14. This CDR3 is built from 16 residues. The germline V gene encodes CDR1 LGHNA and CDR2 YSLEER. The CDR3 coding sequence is TGCGCCAGCAGCCAGGATGCCTCGAGGGGGCCTTTCGAGCAGTACTTC. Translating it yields CASSQDASRGPFEQYF.

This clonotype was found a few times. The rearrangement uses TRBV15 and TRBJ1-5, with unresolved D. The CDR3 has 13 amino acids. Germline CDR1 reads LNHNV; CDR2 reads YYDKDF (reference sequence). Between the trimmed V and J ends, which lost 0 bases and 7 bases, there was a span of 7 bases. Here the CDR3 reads CATSRDLAQPQHF. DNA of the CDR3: TGTGCCACCAGCAGAGATTTGGCGCAGCCCCAGCATTTT.

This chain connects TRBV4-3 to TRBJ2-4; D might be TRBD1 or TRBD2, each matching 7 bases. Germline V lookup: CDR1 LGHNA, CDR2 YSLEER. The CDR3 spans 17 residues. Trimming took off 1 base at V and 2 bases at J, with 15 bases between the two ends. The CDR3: CASSQGTGGGPKNIQYF. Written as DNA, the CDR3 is TGCGCCAGCAGCCAAGGGACAGGCGGGGGCCCCAAAAACATTCAGTACTTC.

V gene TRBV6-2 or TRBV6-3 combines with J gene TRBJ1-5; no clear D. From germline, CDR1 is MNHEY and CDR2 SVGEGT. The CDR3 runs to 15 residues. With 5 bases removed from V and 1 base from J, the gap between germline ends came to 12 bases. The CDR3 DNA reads TGTGCCAGCAGTCAAACCCTTATGAGCAATCAGCCCCAGCATTTT. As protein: CASSQTLMSNQPQHF.

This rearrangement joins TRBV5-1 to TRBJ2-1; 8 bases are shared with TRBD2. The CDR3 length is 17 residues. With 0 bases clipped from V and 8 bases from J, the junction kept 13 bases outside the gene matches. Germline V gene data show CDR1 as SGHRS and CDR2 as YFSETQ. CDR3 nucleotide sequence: TGCGCCAGCAGCTTGGTAGTAGGACTAGCCGCACCCGATGAGCAGTTCTTC. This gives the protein CASSLVVGLAAPDEQFF.

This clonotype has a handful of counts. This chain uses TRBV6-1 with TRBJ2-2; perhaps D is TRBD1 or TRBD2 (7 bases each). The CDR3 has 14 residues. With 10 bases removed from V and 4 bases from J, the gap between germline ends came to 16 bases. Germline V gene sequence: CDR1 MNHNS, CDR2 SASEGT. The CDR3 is CATSQGRVTGELFF. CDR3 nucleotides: TGTGCCACTTCACAGGGGAGGGTCACCGGGGAGCTGTTTTTT.

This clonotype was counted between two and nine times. CDR3 loop: CASSFSPRVSSGANVLTF. For the CDR3, the DNA is TGTGCCAGCAGTTTCAGCCCCCGGGTCTCCTCTGGGGCCAACGTCCTGACTTTC. The chain employs TRBV27 and TRBJ2-6; D remains ambiguous. This CDR3 region has 18 residues. Germline V CDR1 and CDR2: MNHEY, SMNVEV (reference sequence). The germline V and J ends were trimmed by 3 bases and 0 bases, with 15 bases remaining between them.